These T cell receptor beta chains were read from a single sample in a study of T cells after yellow fever vaccination. In TCRdb, the 5' RACE reads were re-called with MiXCR into one record per CDR3 protein. The top ten clones hold about 18% of a sample with a few hundred thousand distinct CDR3 sequences, roughly a sixth of them seen once. Sequencing used PBMCs, obtained about 5 days after the first yellow fever vaccination. These TCRs come from a man aged 18 to 29 who received the YFV17D yellow fever vaccine. Each CDR3 is given with its conserved first and last residue. Fields, in order: V gene, J gene, clone size, CDR3 length, D gene, CDR3 DNA, CDR3 protein. D genes are given only for firm matches. Size tells how often a clone was seen (once, few, many) or the class of an expanded clone, and some rows leave it out.

>TRBV5-1|TRBJ1-2|few|13|NA
TGCGCCAGCAGCCCGAGGGATCGACATGGCTACACCTTC
CASSPRDRHGYTF
>TRBV9|TRBJ1-3|few|14|NA
TGTGCCAGCAATTCCGAAAACTCTGGAAACACCATATATTTT
CASNSENSGNTIYF
>TRBV2|TRBJ1-1|NA|14|NA
TGTGCCAGCAGTGGACAGGACATGAACACTGAAGCTTTCTTT
CASSGQDMNTEAFF
>TRBV4-1|TRBJ2-1|NA|16|NA
TGCGCCAGCAGCCAAGACGAGGCAGATTCCTACAATGAGCAGTTCTTC
CASSQDEADSYNEQFF
>TRBV5-1|TRBJ1-1|NA|14|NA
TGCGCCAGCATCCAGGGAGGGTCGAACACTGAAGCTTTCTTT
CASIQGGSNTEAFF
>TRBV3-1|TRBJ1-6|few|16|TRBD1
TGTGCCAGCAGCCAAGGGAGACAGGGGACCGGATCACCCCTCCACTTT
CASSQGRQGTGSPLHF
>TRBV29-1|TRBJ1-2|NA|10|NA
TGCAGCGTTGCCTATGATGGCTACACCTTC
CSVAYDGYTF
>TRBV6-1|TRBJ2-4|NA|18|NA
TGTGCCAGCAGTGAAAAGAAGGGGGGAGGATTGACCAAAAACATTCAGTACTTC
CASSEKKGGGLTKNIQYF
>TRBV29-1|TRBJ1-1|few|10|NA
TGCAGCGATAGACAGGCTGGAGCTTTCTTT
CSDRQAGAFF
>TRBV28|TRBJ1-2|few|8|NA
TGTGCCCCCGGAGGCTACACCTTC
CAPGGYTF
>TRBV6-1|TRBJ1-3|once|15|NA
TGTGCCAGCAGTGCCAGACAGTTCTCTGGAAACACCATATATTTT
CASSARQFSGNTIYF
>TRBV20-1|TRBJ1-6|few|15|NA
TGCAGTGCTAGGGTACAGGGTTCCTATAATTCACCCCTCCACTTT
CSARVQGSYNSPLHF
>TRBV7-9|TRBJ2-1|NA|15|TRBD1
TGTGCCAGCAGCTTAACCCGACAGGGGGGGAATGAGCAGTTCTTC
CASSLTRQGGNEQFF
>TRBV12-5|TRBJ2-3|few|15|NA
TGTGCTAGTGGTTTGGGGCAGCGACACACAGATACGCAGTATTTT
CASGLGQRHTDTQYF
>TRBV3-1|TRBJ2-2|NA|15|NA
TGTGCCAGCAGCCAGAGGGGGGTGAACACCGGGGAGCTGTTTTTT
CASSQRGVNTGELFF
>TRBV12-3/TRBV12-4|TRBJ1-1|NA|14|NA
TGTGCCAGCAGTTGGGACCCCATGAACACTGAAGCTTTCTTT
CASSWDPMNTEAFF
>TRBV7-2|TRBJ2-4|NA|12|NA
TGTGCCAGTCTAAATTGGAAAAACATTCAGTACTTC
CASLNWKNIQYF
>TRBV24-1|TRBJ2-4|NA|15|NA
TGTGCCACCAGTCCGAGGAGGGGGCGAAGAAACATTCAGTACTTC
CATSPRRGRRNIQYF
>TRBV2|TRBJ2-3|few|15|NA
TGTGCCATCCTTCGGGACCGAACAGGAACAGATACGCAGTATTTT
CAILRDRTGTDTQYF
>TRBV12-3/TRBV12-4|TRBJ2-7|NA|14|NA
TGTGCCAGCAGTTTATCGATTGCGGCCTACGAGCAGTACTTC
CASSLSIAAYEQYF
>TRBV7-2|TRBJ2-2|many|12|NA
TGTGCCAGCAGCAGGACGTTCGGGGAGCTGTTTTTT
CASSRTFGELFF
>TRBV20-1|TRBJ2-1|NA|15|NA
TGCAGTGCTACATGGGAGCACCGCTCCTACAATGAGCAGTTCTTC
CSATWEHRSYNEQFF
>TRBV7-2|TRBJ2-3|NA|16|NA
TGTGCCAGCAGCTTAGAGGGGGACCCGAACACAGATACGCAGTATTTT
CASSLEGDPNTDTQYF
>TRBV5-4|TRBJ2-5|few|14|TRBD1
TGTGCCAGCAGCCCAGCTGGACAGGGGGGGACCCAGTACTTC
CASSPAGQGGTQYF
>TRBV24-1|TRBJ2-1|many|17|TRBD2
TGTGCCACCAGTGGGGGACTAGCGGGGAGCTCCTACAATGAGCAGTTCTTC
CATSGGLAGSSYNEQFF
>TRBV7-9|TRBJ1-1|few|10|TRBD1
TGTGCCGGTGGGACAGGAGAAGCTTTCTTT
CAGGTGEAFF
>TRBV7-8|TRBJ1-5|NA|15|NA
TGTGCCAGCAGCTTAGACCCCGGTCTCTTTCAGCCCCAGCATTTT
CASSLDPGLFQPQHF
>TRBV9|TRBJ2-4|NA|17|NA
TGTGCCAGCAGCGAGGGGGGGTCTCGTCCGCCAAAAAACATTCAGTACTTC
CASSEGGSRPPKNIQYF
>TRBV10-3|TRBJ2-1|once|13|NA
TGTGCCACCGGTGGGGACTCCTACAATGAGCAGTTCTTC
CATGGDSYNEQFF
>TRBV7-9|TRBJ2-3|few|14|TRBD2
TGTGCCAGCAGCCCTGGGACTAGCGACGATACGCAGTATTTT
CASSPGTSDDTQYF
>TRBV7-6|TRBJ2-1|few|14|NA
TGTGCCAGCAGCTCAGGAGATTGGGGAAATGAGCAGTTCTTC
CASSSGDWGNEQFF
>TRBV6-2/TRBV6-3|TRBJ2-1|NA|15|TRBD1
TGTGCCAGCAGTTACCCTGGACAGGGTCGTAATGAGCAGTTCTTC
CASSYPGQGRNEQFF
>TRBV7-6|TRBJ2-3|few|18|TRBD1
TGTGCCAGCAGCTTAGCGAATCCCTGGACAGGGCGGACAGATACGCAGTATTTT
CASSLANPWTGRTDTQYF
>TRBV20-1|TRBJ2-5|NA|15|TRBD2
TGCAGTGCTAAGACCCTAGCGGGAGACCAAGAGACCCAGTACTTC
CSAKTLAGDQETQYF
>TRBV12-3/TRBV12-4|TRBJ1-1|once|14|NA
TGTGCCAGCAGTTTTTTATTGGAGGGCACTGAAGCTTTCTTT
CASSFLLEGTEAFF
>TRBV29-1|TRBJ2-1|NA|14|TRBD2
TGCAGCGTTGAGACTAGCGGGGGCTTGCGTGAGCAGTTCTTC
CSVETSGGLREQFF
>TRBV20-1|TRBJ2-3|NA|13|NA
TGCAGTGCTAGAGAGACTACCACAGATACGCAGTATTTT
CSARETTTDTQYF
>TRBV5-3|TRBJ2-1|NA|17|NA
TGTGCCAGAAGCTTGGGGTCTTTGAGGGTTTCCTACAATGAGCAGTTCTTC
CARSLGSLRVSYNEQFF
>TRBV7-9|TRBJ1-2|NA|18|NA
TGTGCCAGCAGCTTAGGCGTTGGCGGTGATATATTGTGGGATGGCTACACCTTC
CASSLGVGGDILWDGYTF
>TRBV7-9|TRBJ2-2|few|16|NA
TGTGCCAGCAGCTTAGCGCAAGCGGGGAACACCGGGGAGCTGTTTTTT
CASSLAQAGNTGELFF
>TRBV9|TRBJ1-5|NA|15|NA
TGTGCCAGCAGCGTAACGGCGGTCGGCAATCAGCCCCAGCATTTT
CASSVTAVGNQPQHF
>TRBV12-5|TRBJ2-1|NA|20|NA
TGTGCTAGTGGTTTGGTACTGAGCGACGGGGGGCTCAGCTCCTACAATGAGCAGTTCTTC
CASGLVLSDGGLSSYNEQFF
>TRBV12-3/TRBV12-4|TRBJ1-2|few|14|NA
TGTGCCAGCAGTACTCGGGGAGCCAACTATGGCTACACCTTC
CASSTRGANYGYTF
>TRBV7-9|TRBJ2-1|few|16|TRBD1
TGTGCCAGCAGCGACTACAGGGGATTCGTCTACAATGAGCAGTTCTTC
CASSDYRGFVYNEQFF
>TRBV7-6|TRBJ2-3|many|15|TRBD2
TGTGCCAGCAGCCTCCTTAGCGGGAGCACAGATACGCAGTATTTT
CASSLLSGSTDTQYF
>TRBV11-2|TRBJ1-4|few|16|NA
TGTGCCAGCAGCTCCAGCGCGGGGCGGAAGGATGAAAAACTGTTTTTT
CASSSSAGRKDEKLFF
>TRBV20-1|TRBJ1-1|NA|11|NA
TGCAGTGCTAGGGCCCCGGATGCGGCTTTCTTT
CSARAPDAAFF
>TRBV20-1|TRBJ2-3|NA|15|NA
TGCAGTGCTAGAGGACAGGACCCGGGTCCAGATACGCAGTATTTT
CSARGQDPGPDTQYF
>TRBV7-2|TRBJ1-2|few|15|NA
TGTGCCAGCAGCTTATCCCCCCCGGACGCCTATGGCTACACCTTC
CASSLSPPDAYGYTF
>TRBV6-5|TRBJ2-1|NA|15|NA
TGTGCCAGCAGTTACGGGACGGCCGAGTACAATGAGCAGTTCTTC
CASSYGTAEYNEQFF
>TRBV6-5|TRBJ2-1|NA|15|NA
TGTGCCAGCAGTTATCAACCTAATGGACGAAATGAGCAGTTCTTC
CASSYQPNGRNEQFF
>TRBV4-1|TRBJ1-1|NA|17|TRBD1
TGCGCCAGCAGCCAAGACCGGACAGGCCCCGAGGACACTGAAGCTTTCTTT
CASSQDRTGPEDTEAFF
>TRBV29-1|TRBJ2-2|few|14|TRBD1
TGCAGCGCCCGCCCGGGACAGGGAACCGGGGAGCTGTTTTTT
CSARPGQGTGELFF